This T cell receptor beta chain was retrieved from a study of radiotherapy plus CTLA-4 blockade in lung cancer. Overall study findings and caveats: Among blood TCR repertoires after radiotherapy plus ipilimumab, tumor-derived clones expanded.

As to this clone: Antigen unknown.

Germline assignment: CDR1 SGHTA and CDR2 FQGNSA. CDR3 length equals 16 residues. V dropped 1 base and J dropped 1 base, with 10 bases sitting between them. Profiling relied on immunoSEQ multiplex PCR, and the TCRdb table lists in-frame clones only, not all of them. In the table there are roughly 78,000 clones, around 80% of which are singletons. This clonotype was sampled from a human donor with non-small cell lung cancer who had a complete response to radiotherapy plus ipilimumab. The sample here was peripheral blood, taken from a patient treated with radiotherapy plus ipilimumab. V and J are TRBV7-2 and TRBJ2-2; possibly TRBD2 for D (5 bases). The CDR3 region is CASSLVGGRNTGELFF. The CDR3 nucleotides read TGTGCCAGCAGCTTAGTGGGCGGGCGGAACACCGGGGAGCTGTTTTTT.